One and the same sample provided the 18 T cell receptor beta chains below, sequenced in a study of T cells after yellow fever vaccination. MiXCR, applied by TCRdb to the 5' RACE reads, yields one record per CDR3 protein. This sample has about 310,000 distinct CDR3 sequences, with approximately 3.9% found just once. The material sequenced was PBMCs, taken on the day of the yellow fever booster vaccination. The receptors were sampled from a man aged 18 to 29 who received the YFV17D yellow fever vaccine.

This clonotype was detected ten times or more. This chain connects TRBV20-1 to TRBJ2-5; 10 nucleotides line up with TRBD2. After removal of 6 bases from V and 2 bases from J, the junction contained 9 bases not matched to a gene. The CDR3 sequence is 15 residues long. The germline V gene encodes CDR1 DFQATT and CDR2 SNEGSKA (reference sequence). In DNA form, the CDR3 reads TGCAGTGCCTTGAACCCGGGACTAGCGCAAGAGACCCAGTACTTC. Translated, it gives CSALNPGLAQETQYF.

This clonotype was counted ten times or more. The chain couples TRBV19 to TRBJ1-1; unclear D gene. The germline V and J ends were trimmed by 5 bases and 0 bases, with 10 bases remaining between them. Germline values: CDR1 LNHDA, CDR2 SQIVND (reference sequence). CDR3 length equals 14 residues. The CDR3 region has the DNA TGTGCCAGTAGTTTCGCAGGACTGAACACTGAAGCTTTCTTT. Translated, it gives CASSFAGLNTEAFF.

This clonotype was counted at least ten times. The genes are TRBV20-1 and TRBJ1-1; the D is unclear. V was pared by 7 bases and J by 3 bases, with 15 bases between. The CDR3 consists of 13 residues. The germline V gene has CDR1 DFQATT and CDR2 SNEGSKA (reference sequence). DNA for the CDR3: TGCAGTGTTCAAGAGGGCCGGGACACTGAAGCTTTCTTT. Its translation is CSVQEGRDTEAFF.

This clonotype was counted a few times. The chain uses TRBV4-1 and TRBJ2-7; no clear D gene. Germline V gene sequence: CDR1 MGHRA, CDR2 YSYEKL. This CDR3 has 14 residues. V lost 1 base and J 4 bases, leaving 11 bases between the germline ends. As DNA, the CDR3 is TGCGCCAGCAGCCAAGTCCCTGGGCCGTACGAGCAGTACGTC. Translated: CASSQVPGPYEQYV.

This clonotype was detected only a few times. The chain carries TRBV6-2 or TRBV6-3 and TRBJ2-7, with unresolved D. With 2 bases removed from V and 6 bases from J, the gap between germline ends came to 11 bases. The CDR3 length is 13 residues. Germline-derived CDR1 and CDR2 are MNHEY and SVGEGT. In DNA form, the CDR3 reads TGTGCCAGCAGTTACGGGGTTGAGCGCGAGCAGTACTTC. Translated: CASSYGVEREQYF.

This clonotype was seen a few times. The CDR3 bases are TGTGCCAGCAGCCGGGACAGGGGGCGGTACGAGCAGTACTTC. Translated, it gives CASSRDRGRYEQYF. The chain employs TRBV7-2 and TRBJ2-7; 12 bases match TRBD1. Germline-derived CDR1 and CDR2 are SGHTA and FQGNSA. With 5 bases clipped from V and 4 bases from J, the junction kept 3 bases outside the gene matches. CDR3 length equals 14 residues.

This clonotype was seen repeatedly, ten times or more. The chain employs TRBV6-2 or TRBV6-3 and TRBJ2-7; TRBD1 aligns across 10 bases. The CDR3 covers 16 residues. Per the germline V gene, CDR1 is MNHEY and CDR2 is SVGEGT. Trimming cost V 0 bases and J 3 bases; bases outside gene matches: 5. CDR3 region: CASSYSGQGFIYEQYF. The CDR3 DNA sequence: TGTGCCAGCAGTTACTCGGGACAGGGGTTCATCTACGAGCAGTACTTC.

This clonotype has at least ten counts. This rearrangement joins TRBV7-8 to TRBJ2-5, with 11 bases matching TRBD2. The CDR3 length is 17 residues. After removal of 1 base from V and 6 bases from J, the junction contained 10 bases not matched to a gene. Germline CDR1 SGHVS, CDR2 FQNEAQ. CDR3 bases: TGTGCCAGCAGCTTAGGACTAGCGGGATGGACGGCCAAGACCCAGTACTTC. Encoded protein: CASSLGLAGWTAKTQYF.

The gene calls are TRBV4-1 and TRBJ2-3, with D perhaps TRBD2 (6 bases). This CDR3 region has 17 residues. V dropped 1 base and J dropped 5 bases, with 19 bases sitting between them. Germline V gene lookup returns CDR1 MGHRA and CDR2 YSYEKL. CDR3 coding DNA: TGCGCCAGCAGCCAAGTGAGTCCGCGGGGTAGAATAGATACGCAGTATTTT. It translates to CASSQVSPRGRIDTQYF.

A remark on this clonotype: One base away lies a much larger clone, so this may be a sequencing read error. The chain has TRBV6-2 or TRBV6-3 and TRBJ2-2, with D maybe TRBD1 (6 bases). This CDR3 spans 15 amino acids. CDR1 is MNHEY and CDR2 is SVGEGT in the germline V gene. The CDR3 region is CASSAGQYDTGELIF. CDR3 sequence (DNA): TGTGCCAGCAGCGCCGGACAGTACGACACCGGGGAGCTGATTTTT.

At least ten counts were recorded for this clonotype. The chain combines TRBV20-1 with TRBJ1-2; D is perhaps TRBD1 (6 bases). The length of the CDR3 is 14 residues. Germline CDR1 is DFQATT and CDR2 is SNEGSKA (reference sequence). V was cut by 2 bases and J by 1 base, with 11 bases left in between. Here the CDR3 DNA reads TGCAGTGCTAGAAGGACAGACCTTAACTATGGCTACACCTTC. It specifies CSARRTDLNYGYTF.

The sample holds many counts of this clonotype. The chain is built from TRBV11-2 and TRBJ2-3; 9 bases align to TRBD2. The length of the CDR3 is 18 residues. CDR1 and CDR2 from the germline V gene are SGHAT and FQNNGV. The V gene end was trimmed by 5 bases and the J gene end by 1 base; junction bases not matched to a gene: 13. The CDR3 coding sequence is TGTGCCAGCAGCCAGACCGTCGTTAGCGGGGGTCGCACAGATACGCAGTATTTT. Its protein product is CASSQTVVSGGRTDTQYF.

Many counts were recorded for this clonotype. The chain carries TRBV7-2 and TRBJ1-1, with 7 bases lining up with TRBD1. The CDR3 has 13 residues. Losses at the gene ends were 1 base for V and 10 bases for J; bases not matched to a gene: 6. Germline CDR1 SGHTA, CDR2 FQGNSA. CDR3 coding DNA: TGTGCCAGCAGCTTAGGGTCGGGACAGCGAGCTTTCTTT. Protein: CASSLGSGQRAFF.

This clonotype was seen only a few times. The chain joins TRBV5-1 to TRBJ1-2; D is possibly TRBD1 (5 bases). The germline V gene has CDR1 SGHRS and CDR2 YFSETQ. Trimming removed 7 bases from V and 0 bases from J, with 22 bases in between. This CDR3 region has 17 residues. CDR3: CASSPSFPRDANYGYTF. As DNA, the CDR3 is TGCGCCAGCTCGCCATCCTTTCCCAGGGATGCTAACTATGGCTACACCTTC.

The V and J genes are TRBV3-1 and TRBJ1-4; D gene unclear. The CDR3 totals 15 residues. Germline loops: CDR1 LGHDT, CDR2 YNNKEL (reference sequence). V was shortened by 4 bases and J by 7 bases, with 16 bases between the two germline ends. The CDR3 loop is CASSRASSQGEKLFF. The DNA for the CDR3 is TGTGCCAGCAGCCGCGCCTCATCTCAAGGTGAAAAACTGTTTTTT.

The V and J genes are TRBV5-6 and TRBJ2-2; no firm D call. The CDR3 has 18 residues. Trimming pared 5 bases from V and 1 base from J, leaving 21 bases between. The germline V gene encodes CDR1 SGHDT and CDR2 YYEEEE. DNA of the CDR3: TGTGCCAGCAGTTTAAACTACCCCGGGCTTGGGAACACCGGGGAGCTGTTTTTT. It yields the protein CASSLNYPGLGNTGELFF.

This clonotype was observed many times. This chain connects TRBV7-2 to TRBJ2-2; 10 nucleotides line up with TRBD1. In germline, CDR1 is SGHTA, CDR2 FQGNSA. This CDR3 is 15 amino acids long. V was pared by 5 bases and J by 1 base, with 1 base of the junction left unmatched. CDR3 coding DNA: TGTGCCAGCAGCCGGGACAGGGGGAACACCGGGGAGCTGTTTTTT. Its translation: CASSRDRGNTGELFF.

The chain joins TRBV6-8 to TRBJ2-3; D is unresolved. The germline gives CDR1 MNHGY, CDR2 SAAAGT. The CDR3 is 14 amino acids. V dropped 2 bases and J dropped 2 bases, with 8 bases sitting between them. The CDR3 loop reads CASSYEVHTDTQYF. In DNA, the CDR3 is TGTGCCAGCAGTTACGAGGTACACACAGATACGCAGTATTTT.